The entry below describes one T cell receptor beta chain. The data were taken from a study of blood T cell repertoires in COVID-19. As for the study in general: Samples came from the United States, Italy and Spain, spanning acute and convalescent COVID-19. Sample material is recorded as cDNA or gDNA derived from T cells, B-cell-depleted T cells, or PBMCs.

The CDR3 covers 14 residues. V was shortened by 2 bases and J by 2 bases, with 8 bases between the two germline ends. In germline, CDR1 is MGHDK, CDR2 SYGVNS. Assay used: immunoSEQ multiplex PCR; TCRdb lists only in-frame clones, some missing. The sample yields about 40,000 clones, roughly 83% seen once. The chain carries TRBV25-1 and TRBJ2-3; maybe TRBD1 (5 bases). The sequencing sample was made of peripheral blood. This sequence was found in a woman aged 55-70 years with acute or convalescent COVID-19. DNA of the CDR3: TGTGCCAGCAGTGAAAGGGGAACCACAGATACGCAGTATTTT. It translates to CASSERGTTDTQYF.